Below, one T cell receptor (beta chain) is given with its context. The entry originates in a study of patients and donors after allogeneic stem cell transplantation. This CDR3 has 14 amino acids. Germline V gene sequence: CDR1 SGHVS, CDR2 FNYEAQ. Trimming removed 5 bases from V and 1 base from J; junction bases left unmatched: 4. From the RT-PCR reads, TCRdb called clonotypes with MiXCR, one entry per CDR3 protein. Of under 200,000 distinct CDR3 sequences listed, 30% were seen once; the top ten hold 3.2%. The sequence derives from a human donor who was either an allogeneic HSCT recipient or a stem cell or donor lymphocyte infusion donor (not recorded which). It is not recorded whose cells these are; they may come from a transplant donor. The chain links TRBV7-6 to TRBJ2-7; 8 positions match TRBD1. Sequencing used blood, either unsorted or a sorted T cell fraction (not recorded which). As DNA, the CDR3 is TGTGCCAGCAGCGAAGACAGGGGTTCCTACGAGCAGTACTTC. Its translation: CASSEDRGSYEQYF.